These 21 T cell receptor beta chains share one sample of origin, sequenced in a study of T cells after yellow fever vaccination. TCRdb re-analysed the 5' RACE reads in MiXCR, keeping a single row per CDR3 protein. The data hold a few hundred thousand distinct CDR3 sequences, with around 3.1% observed a single time. Sequencing used CD4+ T cells sorted from PBMCs, obtained 10 days after the yellow fever booster vaccination. These receptor sequences come from a man between 18 and 35 years old who received the YFV17D yellow fever vaccine.

This clonotype has a handful of counts. This chain joins TRBV5-6 and TRBJ1-1; TRBD1 is a possible D gene (6 bases). Germline V gene data show CDR1 as SGHDT and CDR2 as YYEEEE. V lost 1 base to trimming and J lost 2 bases, with 12 bases between them. This CDR3 has 15 residues. CDR3 DNA: TGTGCCAGCAGCTTGTATTACAGGGCAAACACTGAAGCTTTCTTT. The encoded protein is CASSLYYRANTEAFF.

V usage is TRBV5-4 and J usage is TRBJ1-6; maybe TRBD1 (6 bases). The CDR3 totals 17 residues. Germline CDR1 and CDR2: SGHNT and YYREEE (reference sequence). V was trimmed by 3 bases and J by 1 base, leaving 14 bases between them. CDR3 DNA: TGTGCCAGCAGCTCAGGGGCGGCAGGGTCCTATAATTCACCCCTCCACTTT. Protein: CASSSGAAGSYNSPLHF. Filled out from reference TRBV5-4 and TRBJ1-6, the complete variable domain reads ETGVTQSPTHLIKTRGQQVTLRCSSQSGHNTVSWYQQALGQGPQFIFQYYREEENGRGNFPPRFSGLQFPNYSSELNVNALELDDSALYLCASSSGAAGSYNSPLHFGNGTRLTVT.

The chain couples TRBV7-8 to TRBJ2-1, with D maybe TRBD2 (5 bases). This CDR3 is built from 16 residues. Germline loops: CDR1 SGHVS, CDR2 FQNEAQ. Trimming took off 1 base at V and 2 bases at J, with 12 bases between the two ends. The CDR3 is CASSLGRLRTYNEQFF. The CDR3 region has the DNA TGTGCCAGCAGCTTAGGCAGACTAAGAACCTACAATGAGCAGTTCTTC.

The chain links TRBV28 to TRBJ2-2; 7 bases are a match to TRBD1. Germline lookup yields CDR1 MDHEN and CDR2 SYDVKM. J was trimmed by 1 base and V by 6 bases; bases with no gene match: 5. CDR3 length equals 15 residues. The CDR3 DNA follows: TGTGCCAGCAGGGTGGGACAGATGAACACCGGGGAGCTGTTTTTT. It specifies CASRVGQMNTGELFF. Full variable domain (outside the CDR3, taken from reference TRBV28 and TRBJ2-2): DVKVTQSSRYLVKRTGEKVFLECVQDMDHENMFWYRQDPGLGLRLIYFSYDVKMKEKGDIPEGYSVSREKKERFSLILESASTNQTSMYLCASRVGQMNTGELFFGEGSRLTVL.

This clonotype was detected many times. V is TRBV24-1 and J is TRBJ2-3, with D possibly being TRBD1 (6 bases). Trimming took 4 bases from V and 3 from J, leaving 13 bases between them. The CDR3 loop spans 15 amino acids. Looked up from germline, CDR1 is KGHDR and CDR2 is SFDVKD. CDR3 DNA sequence: TGTGCCACCAGTGAGGGGGCTGGTTCTACAGATACGCAGTATTTT. As protein: CATSEGAGSTDTQYF.

The sample holds many counts of this clonotype. The chain combines TRBV20-1 with TRBJ1-2; D perhaps matches TRBD1 (6 bases). The CDR3 has 12 residues. Trimming took off 4 bases at V and 3 bases at J, with 9 bases between the two ends. Germline CDR1 is DFQATT and CDR2 is SNEGSKA (reference sequence). The CDR3 loop is CSAKGGHYGYTF. The DNA for the CDR3 is TGCAGTGCTAAAGGGGGGCACTATGGCTACACCTTC.

At least ten counts were recorded for this clonotype. The chain joins TRBV6-2 or TRBV6-3 to TRBJ2-3; D remains ambiguous. Germline V lookup: CDR1 MNHEY, CDR2 SVGEGT. This CDR3 comprises 13 residues. Trimming left V 8 bases short and J 2 bases short, with 11 bases between. CDR3 sequence: CASDDGFTDTQYF. CDR3 bases: TGTGCCAGCGACGACGGATTCACAGATACGCAGTATTTT.

The V gene is TRBV28, the J gene TRBJ2-7, with D possibly matching TRBD1 (6 bases). This CDR3 contains 16 residues. CDR1 and CDR2 (germline): MDHEN, SYDVKM. Trimming shortened V by 4 bases and J by 3 bases, and 19 bases separated the two germline ends. DNA for the CDR3: TGTGCCAGCAGTTCCCGTCAGTGGGGCAGGGGCTACGAGCAGTACGTC. Protein sequence: CASSSRQWGRGYEQYV.

V and J are TRBV12-3 or TRBV12-4 and TRBJ2-7; D unclear. This CDR3 has 12 amino acids. With 3 bases removed from V and 10 bases from J, the gap between germline ends came to 13 bases. CDR3 protein: CASSFLGERQYV. For the CDR3, the DNA is TGTGCCAGCAGTTTCCTAGGTGAAAGACAGTACGTC.

This clonotype appeared many times. This CDR3 is CASSQAMPVWDRGTEAFF. The CDR3 coding sequence is TGCGCCAGCAGCCAAGCAATGCCCGTGTGGGATAGGGGCACTGAAGCTTTCTTT. The J gene is TRBJ1-1, the V gene TRBV4-1, with D possibly being TRBD1 (5 bases). Per the germline V gene, CDR1 is MGHRA and CDR2 is YSYEKL. V was shortened by 1 base and J by 4 bases, with 22 bases between the two germline ends. This CDR3 has 18 residues.

This clonotype was counted at least ten times. This rearrangement joins TRBV7-2 to TRBJ2-3; a possible D gene is TRBD1 (5 bases). The length of the CDR3 is 15 residues. Trimming cost V 1 base and J 1 base, with 9 bases left between them. Per germline, CDR1 SGHTA and CDR2 FQGNSA. This CDR3 reads CASSLDPRGTDTQYF. DNA for the CDR3: TGTGCCAGCAGCTTAGACCCCAGGGGCACAGATACGCAGTATTTT.

This clonotype has at least ten counts. The chain is built from TRBV5-1 and TRBJ2-5, with D uncertain. CDR1 and CDR2 from the germline V gene are SGHRS and YFSETQ. V lost 2 bases to trimming and J lost 3 bases, with 14 bases between them. This CDR3 spans 15 amino acids. DNA of the CDR3: TGCGCCAGCAGCTTATCGTTCCGGACCGAAGAGACCCAGTACTTC. It encodes CASSLSFRTEETQYF.

This clonotype was seen many times. The CDR3 loop is CARSGPPGADTQYF. CDR3 coding DNA: TGTGCCAGAAGTGGGCCTCCGGGGGCCGATACGCAGTATTTT. The chain links TRBV5-3 to TRBJ2-3; D may correspond to TRBD1 or TRBD2 (6 bases each). TRBV5-3 has ORF status, its function being uncertain. This CDR3 contains 14 residues. V shed 5 bases and J shed 6 bases, with 16 bases lying between them.

This sequence joins TRBV27 and TRBJ1-6; TRBD1 might be the D (5 bases). The ends were cut back, 7 bases at V and 0 bases at J, with 16 bases in the middle. CDR1 MNHEY and CDR2 SMNVEV come from the germline V gene (reference sequence). There are 17 residues in the CDR3. The CDR3 sequence: CASILRAGSSYNSPLHF. The DNA for the CDR3 is TGTGCCAGCATCCTCAGGGCCGGGAGCTCCTATAATTCACCCCTCCACTTT.

The chain is built from TRBV7-2 and TRBJ1-2; tentative D call: TRBD1 (5 bases). Per the germline V gene, CDR1 is SGHTA and CDR2 is FQGNSA. The CDR3 loop spans 16 amino acids. V lost 1 base and J 8 bases, leaving 20 bases between the germline ends. The CDR3 loop is CASSLGGAQGTGGYTF. CDR3 nucleotide sequence: TGTGCCAGCAGCTTAGGTGGGGCTCAGGGAACCGGGGGCTACACCTTC.

This clonotype was counted ten times or more. In DNA form, the CDR3 reads TGTGCCAGCAGCCCGTCACGGGACGGCAACACAGATACGCAGTATTTT. Amino acids: CASSPSRDGNTDTQYF. The chain couples TRBV4-2 to TRBJ2-3, with D perhaps being TRBD1 or TRBD2 (5 bases each). The germline V gene encodes CDR1 LGHNA and CDR2 YNFKEQ. The CDR3 covers 16 residues. The V gene lost 4 bases and the J gene lost 2 bases, with 16 bases spanning the gap.

The rearrangement uses TRBV12-3 or TRBV12-4 and TRBJ2-1; maybe TRBD2 (5 bases). Trimming pared 3 bases from V and 9 bases from J, leaving 15 bases between. The CDR3 is 14 residues long. In nucleotides, the CDR3 is TGTGCCAGCAGTTTTTCTGTCGGGGAGACTGAGCAGTTCTTC. Translation: CASSFSVGETEQFF.

This clonotype was seen a few times. The genes are TRBV5-4 and TRBJ2-5, with D perhaps matching TRBD2 (7 bases). V was pared by 4 bases and J by 5 bases, with 15 bases between. There are 14 residues in the CDR3. CDR1 is SGHNT, CDR2 YYREEE, per germline (reference sequence). Here the CDR3 DNA reads TGTGCCAGCAGCGGACTACAGGGAGGGGAGACCCAGTACTTC. This encodes CASSGLQGGETQYF.

Only a few counts were recorded for this clonotype. V is TRBV15 and J is TRBJ1-1, with D hard to call. The CDR3 is 15 residues long. Trimming took off 0 bases at V and 6 bases at J, with 14 bases between the two ends. Germline V gene sequence: CDR1 LNHNV, CDR2 YYDKDF (reference sequence). CDR3 amino acids: CATSRDSVPSAEAFF. DNA of the CDR3: TGTGCCACCAGCAGAGACTCCGTCCCAAGCGCTGAAGCTTTCTTT.

Only a few counts were recorded for this clonotype. The chain is built from TRBV5-4 and TRBJ1-1; unclear D gene. Germline V CDR1 and CDR2: SGHNT, YYREEE (reference sequence). The CDR3 is 12 residues long. Trimming pared 3 bases from V and 1 base from J, leaving 4 bases between. CDR3 in amino acids: CASSSWNTEAFF. As DNA, the CDR3 is TGTGCCAGCAGCTCTTGGAACACTGAAGCTTTCTTT. The variable domain in full, with the rest retrieved from reference TRBV5-4 and TRBJ1-1, is ETGVTQSPTHLIKTRGQQVTLRCSSQSGHNTVSWYQQALGQGPQFIFQYYREEENGRGNFPPRFSGLQFPNYSSELNVNALELDDSALYLCASSSWNTEAFFGQGTRLTVV.

The chain is built from TRBV7-8 and TRBJ1-1; D might be TRBD1 (6 bases). Trimming took 5 bases from V and 5 from J, leaving 15 bases between them. The CDR3 extends over 14 amino acids. Looked up from germline, CDR1 is SGHVS and CDR2 is FQNEAQ. The CDR3 is CASSRGHFETEAFF. CDR3 DNA sequence: TGTGCCAGCAGCCGGGGACATTTCGAGACTGAAGCTTTCTTT.